The sequence of this T cell receptor beta chain was determined in a study of cytomegalovirus exposure and HLA in healthy donors. Study background: As an earlier analysis found, around 170 million T cells yielded about 100 million unique TCR beta sequences.

Between the trimmed V and J ends, which lost 4 bases and 6 bases, there was a span of 19 bases. The length of the CDR3 is 15 residues. The V gene's germline CDR1 is SGHRS and CDR2 YFSETQ. A note on this clone: The antigen is not known.

This PCR relied on a set of 60 Vbeta primers and 13 Jbeta primers. Per the study methods: Among the unique TCR beta chains that a later analysis counted, about 85 million in all, about 10 million were shared. The data were produced by immunoSEQ multiplex PCR, yet TCRdb's version contains in-frame clones alone and is incomplete. V and J calls and clone size are copied from that table; D and trimming were computed from the DNA. The sample has about 140,000 clones, 60% to 85% seen once. The study, taken as a whole, reports: CMV antigen specificity of three CMV-associated chains was confirmed in vitro.

The genes are TRBV5-1 and TRBJ1-2; a possible D gene is TRBD1 (6 bases). The sequencing input was PBMCs. This sequence was found in a man aged 25-40 years in good health and CMV-seronegative. The CDR3 DNA reads as TGCGCCAGCAGCCCGCCGACAGGCCAAAGCAATGGCTACACCTTC. It encodes CASSPPTGQSNGYTF.